This T cell receptor (beta chain) was captured in a study of control samples from healthy donors and cancer patients. CDR1 is MGHRA and CDR2 is YSYEKL in the germline V gene. Losses at the gene ends were 1 base for V and 3 bases for J; bases not matched to a gene: 10. This CDR3 has 17 residues. Profiled with immunoSEQ multiplex PCR; TCRdb holds only in-frame clones, not every one. The table lists roughly 170,000 clones, roughly 93% of them singletons. The sequenced sample consisted of blood. This sequence joins TRBV4-1 and TRBJ1-1; 8 bases map to TRBD1. This TCR was recovered from a young man in good health. The CDR3 DNA sequence: TGCGCCAGCAGCCAAGGGAACCGACAGGGGTGGGACACTGAAGCTTTCTTT. It encodes CASSQGNRQGWDTEAFF.